What follows describes a single T cell receptor beta chain. This record comes from a study of blood T cell repertoires in COVID-19. Overall study: The United States, Italy and Spain supplied acute and convalescent COVID-19 samples.

Original analysis: For nucleated cells, counts were estimated from reference gene primer amplification. Libraries were prepared by immunoSEQ multiplex PCR; TCRdb keeps only in-frame clonotypes and omits some of them. V and J calls and clone size are those listed in that table; D and trimming were worked out from the DNA. The sample has about 250,000 clones, roughly four fifths seen once. Seattle participants joined during active infection and were tracked over time. Sample: peripheral blood. The sequence came from a person aged 65-85 years with COVID-19, enrolled during active disease.

The CDR3 DNA follows: TGTGCCTGGAGTCCTGGGGGCCCGAACTATGGCTACACCTTC. Amino acids: CAWSPGGPNYGYTF. The chain couples TRBV30 to TRBJ1-2; D may be TRBD1 (6 bases). The length of the CDR3 is 14 residues. V was shortened by 2 bases and J by 2 bases, with 12 bases between the two germline ends. Germline CDR1 reads GTSNPN; CDR2 reads SVGIG (reference sequence).